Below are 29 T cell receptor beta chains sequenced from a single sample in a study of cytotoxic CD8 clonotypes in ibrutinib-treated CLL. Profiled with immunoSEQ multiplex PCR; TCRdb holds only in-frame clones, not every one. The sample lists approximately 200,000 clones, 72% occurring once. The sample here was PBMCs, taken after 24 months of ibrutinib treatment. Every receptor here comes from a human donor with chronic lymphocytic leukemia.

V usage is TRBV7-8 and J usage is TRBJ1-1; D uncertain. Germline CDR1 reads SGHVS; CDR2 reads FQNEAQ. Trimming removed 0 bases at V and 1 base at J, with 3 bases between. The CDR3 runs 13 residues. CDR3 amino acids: CASSLAGNTEAFF. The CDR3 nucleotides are TGTGCCAGCAGCTTAGCGGGGAACACTGAAGCTTTCTTT.

The CDR3 spells CASRAGTGLSEQFF. CDR3 in DNA: TGTGCCAGCAGAGCCGGGACAGGCTTATCTGAGCAGTTCTTC. This chain joins TRBV5-8 and TRBJ2-1; TRBD1 matches at 8 bases. The CDR3 runs to 14 residues. V shed 5 bases, J shed 9 bases, and the junction held 10 bases outside the gene matches. Germline values: CDR1 SGHTS, CDR2 YDEGEE.

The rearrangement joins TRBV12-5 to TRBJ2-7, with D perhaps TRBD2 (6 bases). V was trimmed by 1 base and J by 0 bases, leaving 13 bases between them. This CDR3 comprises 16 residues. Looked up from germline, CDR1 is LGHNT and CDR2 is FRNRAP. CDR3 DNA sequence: TGTGCTAGTGGTTTGGCAGCGGGTGCGAGCTCCTACGAGCAGTACTTC. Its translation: CASGLAAGASSYEQYF.

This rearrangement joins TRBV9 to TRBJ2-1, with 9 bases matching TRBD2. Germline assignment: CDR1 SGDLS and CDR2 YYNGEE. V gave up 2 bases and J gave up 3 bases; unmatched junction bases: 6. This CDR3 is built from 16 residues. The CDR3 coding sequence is TGTGCCAGCAGCGTCCTAGCGGGAAGTGTCTACAATGAGCAGTTCTTC. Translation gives CASSVLAGSVYNEQFF.

The CDR3 region is CAWSSSASYEQYF. The CDR3 DNA sequence: TGTGCCTGGAGTAGTAGCGCCTCCTACGAGCAGTACTTC. The rearrangement links TRBV30 to TRBJ2-7; possibly TRBD2 for D (5 bases). The germline CDR1 and CDR2 sequences are GTSNPN and SVGIG (reference sequence). V lost 2 bases and J lost 0, with 8 bases in between. This CDR3 is built from 13 residues.

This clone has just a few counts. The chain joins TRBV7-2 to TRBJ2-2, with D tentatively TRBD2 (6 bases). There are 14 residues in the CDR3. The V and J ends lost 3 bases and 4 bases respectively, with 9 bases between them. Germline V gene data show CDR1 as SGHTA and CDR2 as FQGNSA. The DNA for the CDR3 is TGTGCCAGCAGCTTCGGGAGCCGCACCGGGGAGCTGTTTTTT. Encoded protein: CASSFGSRTGELFF.

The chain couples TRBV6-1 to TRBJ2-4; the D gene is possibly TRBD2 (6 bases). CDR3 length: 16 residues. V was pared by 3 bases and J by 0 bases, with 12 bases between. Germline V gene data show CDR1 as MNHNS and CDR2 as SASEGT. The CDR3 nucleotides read TGTGCCAGCAGTGAGTGGCAGGGACTAGCCAAAAACATTCAGTACTTC. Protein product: CASSEWQGLAKNIQYF.

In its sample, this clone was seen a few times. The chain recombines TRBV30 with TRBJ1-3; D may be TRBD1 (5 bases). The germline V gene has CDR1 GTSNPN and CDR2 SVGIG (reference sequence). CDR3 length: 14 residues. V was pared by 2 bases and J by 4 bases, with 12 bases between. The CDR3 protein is CAWSPTVPGNTIYF. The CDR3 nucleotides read TGTGCCTGGAGTCCGACAGTCCCCGGAAACACCATATATTTT.

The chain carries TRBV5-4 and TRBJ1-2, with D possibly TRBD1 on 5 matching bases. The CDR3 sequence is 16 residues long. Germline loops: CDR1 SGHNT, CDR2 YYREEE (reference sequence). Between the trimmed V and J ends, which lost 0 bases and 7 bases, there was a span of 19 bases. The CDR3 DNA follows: TGTGCCAGCAGCTTGGGAGGCGTAAACGCAGGGTTTGGCTACACCTTC. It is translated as CASSLGGVNAGFGYTF.

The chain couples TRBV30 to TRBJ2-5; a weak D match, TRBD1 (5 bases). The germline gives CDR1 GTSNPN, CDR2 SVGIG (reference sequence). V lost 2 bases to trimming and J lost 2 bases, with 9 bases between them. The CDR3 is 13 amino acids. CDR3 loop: CAWSWNRQETQYF. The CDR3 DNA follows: TGTGCCTGGAGTTGGAACAGGCAAGAGACCCAGTACTTC.

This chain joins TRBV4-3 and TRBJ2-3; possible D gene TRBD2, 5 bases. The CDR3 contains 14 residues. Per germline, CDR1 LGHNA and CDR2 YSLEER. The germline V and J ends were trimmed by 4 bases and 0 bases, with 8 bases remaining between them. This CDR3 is CASSLRGSTDTQYF. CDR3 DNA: TGCGCCAGCAGCCTGCGCGGGAGCACAGATACGCAGTATTTT.

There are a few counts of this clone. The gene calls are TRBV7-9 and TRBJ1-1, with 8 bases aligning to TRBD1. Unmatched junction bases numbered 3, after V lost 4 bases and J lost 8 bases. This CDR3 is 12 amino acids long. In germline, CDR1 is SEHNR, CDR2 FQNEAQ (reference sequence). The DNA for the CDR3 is TGTGCCAGCAGCTCAGGGGGCTCGGAAGCTTTCTTT. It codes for CASSSGGSEAFF. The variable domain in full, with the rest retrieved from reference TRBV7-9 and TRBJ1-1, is DTGVSQNPRHKITKRGQNVTFRCDPISEHNRLYWYRQTLGQGPEFLTYFQNEAQLEKSRLLSDRFSAERPKGSFSTLEIQRTEQGDSAMYLCASSSGGSEAFFGQGTRLTVV.

The CDR3 region has the DNA TGTGCCAGTTCCCAGGGGTCAAGACAGTTCTTC. As protein: CASSQGSRQFF. The chain employs TRBV19 and TRBJ2-1; the D gene is possibly TRBD1 (6 bases). Per germline, CDR1 LNHDA and CDR2 SQIVND (reference sequence). CDR3 length: 11 amino acids. V lost 8 bases, J lost 13 bases, and 15 bases lay in between.

CDR3 sequence: CSAGRGGMETQYF. CDR3 sequence (DNA): TGCAGCGCCGGTCGGGGGGGCATGGAGACCCAGTACTTC. This rearrangement joins TRBV29-1 to TRBJ2-5; 8 bases line up with TRBD2. This CDR3 is 13 amino acids long. Trimming removed 7 bases from V and 5 bases from J; junction bases left unmatched: 9. Germline CDR1 SQVTM, CDR2 ANQGSEA.

The CDR3 sequence: CASSGLADSSYEQYF. CDR3 nucleotide sequence: TGTGCCAGCAGTGGACTAGCGGATAGCTCCTACGAGCAGTACTTC. The chain couples TRBV27 to TRBJ2-7; TRBD2 agrees at 10 bases. This CDR3 is 15 amino acids long. In germline, CDR1 is MNHEY, CDR2 SMNVEV (reference sequence). J gave up 0 bases and V 5 bases, and 4 bases lay outside the gene matches.

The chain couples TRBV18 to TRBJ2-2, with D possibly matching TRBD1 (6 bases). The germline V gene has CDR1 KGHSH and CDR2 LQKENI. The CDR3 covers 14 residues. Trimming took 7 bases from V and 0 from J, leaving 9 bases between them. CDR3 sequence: CASWGQANTGELFF. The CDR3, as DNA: TGTGCCAGCTGGGGACAAGCGAACACCGGGGAGCTGTTTTTT.

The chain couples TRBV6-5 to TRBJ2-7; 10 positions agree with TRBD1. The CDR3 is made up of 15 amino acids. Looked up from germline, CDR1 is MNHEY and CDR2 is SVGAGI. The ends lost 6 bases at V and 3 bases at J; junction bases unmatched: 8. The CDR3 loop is CASRIPGTGVYEQYF. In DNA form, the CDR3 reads TGTGCCAGCAGGATCCCCGGGACAGGGGTCTACGAGCAGTACTTC.

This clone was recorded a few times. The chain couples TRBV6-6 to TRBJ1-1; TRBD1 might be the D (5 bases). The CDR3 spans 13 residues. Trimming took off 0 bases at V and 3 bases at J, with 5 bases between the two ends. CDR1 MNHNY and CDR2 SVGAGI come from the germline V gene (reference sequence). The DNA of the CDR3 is TGTGCCAGCAGTTACTCGACAGACACTGAAGCTTTCTTT. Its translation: CASSYSTDTEAFF.

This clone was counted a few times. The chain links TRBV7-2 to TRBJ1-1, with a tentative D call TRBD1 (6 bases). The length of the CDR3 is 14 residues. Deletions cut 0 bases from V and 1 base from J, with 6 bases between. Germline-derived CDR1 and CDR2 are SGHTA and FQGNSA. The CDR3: CASSLAGQNTEAFF. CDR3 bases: TGTGCCAGCAGCTTAGCGGGACAGAACACTGAAGCTTTCTTT.

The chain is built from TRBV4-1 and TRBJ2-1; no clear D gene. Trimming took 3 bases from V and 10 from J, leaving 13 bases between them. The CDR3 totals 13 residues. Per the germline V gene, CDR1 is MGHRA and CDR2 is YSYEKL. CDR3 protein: CASSQQGPVEQFF. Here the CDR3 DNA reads TGCGCCAGCAGCCAGCAAGGACCTGTGGAGCAGTTCTTC.

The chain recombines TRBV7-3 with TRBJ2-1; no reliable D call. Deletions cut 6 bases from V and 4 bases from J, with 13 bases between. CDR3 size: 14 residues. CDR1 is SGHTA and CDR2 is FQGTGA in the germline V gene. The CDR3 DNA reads TGTGCCAGCAGTCTCTCTTCCGTTTACAATGAGCAGTTCTTC. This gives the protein CASSLSSVYNEQFF.

The CDR3: CASSPTGLANEKLFF. CDR3 DNA: TGTGCCAGCAGTCCCACAGGGTTGGCTAATGAAAAACTGTTTTTT. The chain couples TRBV27 to TRBJ1-4; D is perhaps TRBD1 (6 bases). Trimming removed 5 bases at V and 3 bases at J, with 13 bases between. Germline CDR1 MNHEY, CDR2 SMNVEV (reference sequence). The CDR3 runs to 15 residues. The full variable domain, completed using reference TRBV27 and TRBJ1-4, is EAQVTQNPRYLITVTGKKLTVTCSQNMNHEYMSWYRQDPGLGLRQIYYSMNVEVTDKGDVPEGYKVSRKEKRNFPLILESPSPNQTSLYFCASSPTGLANEKLFFGSGTQLSVL.

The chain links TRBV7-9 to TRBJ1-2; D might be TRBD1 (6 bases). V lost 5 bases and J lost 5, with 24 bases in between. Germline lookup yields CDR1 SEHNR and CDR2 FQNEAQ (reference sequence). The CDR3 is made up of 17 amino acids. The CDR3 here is CASSPPGSGGPRYGYTF. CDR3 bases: TGTGCCAGCAGCCCGCCCGGCTCGGGGGGGCCACGGTATGGCTACACCTTC.

The CDR3 loop is CASRGDRVNSPLHF. DNA for the CDR3: TGTGCCAGCAGGGGCGACAGGGTAAATTCACCCCTCCACTTT. This sequence joins TRBV2 and TRBJ1-6, with 7 bases lining up with TRBD1. The germline CDR1 and CDR2 sequences are SNHLY and FYNNEI. V gave up 6 bases and J gave up 7 bases; unmatched junction bases: 6. This CDR3 is 14 amino acids long.

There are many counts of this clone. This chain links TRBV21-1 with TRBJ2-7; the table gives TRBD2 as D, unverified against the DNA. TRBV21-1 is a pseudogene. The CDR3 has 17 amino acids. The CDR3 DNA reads TGTGCCAGCAGCACCCCGGCGGATAGCGGGGCAACCTACGAGCAGTACTTC. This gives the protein CASSTPADSGATYEQYF.

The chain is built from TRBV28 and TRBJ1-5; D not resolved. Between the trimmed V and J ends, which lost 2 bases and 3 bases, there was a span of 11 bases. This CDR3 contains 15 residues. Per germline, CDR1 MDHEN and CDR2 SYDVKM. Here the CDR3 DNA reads TGTGCCAGCAGTTTACCCCGGGCCCTCAATCAGCCCCAGCATTTT. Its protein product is CASSLPRALNQPQHF.

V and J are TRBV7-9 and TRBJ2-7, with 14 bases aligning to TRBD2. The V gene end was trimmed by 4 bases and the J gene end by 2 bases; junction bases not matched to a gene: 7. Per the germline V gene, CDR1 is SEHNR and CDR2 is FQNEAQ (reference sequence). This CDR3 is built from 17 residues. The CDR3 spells CASSSGLAGGATYEQYF. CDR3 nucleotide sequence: TGTGCCAGCAGCTCAGGACTAGCGGGAGGCGCAACCTACGAGCAGTACTTC.

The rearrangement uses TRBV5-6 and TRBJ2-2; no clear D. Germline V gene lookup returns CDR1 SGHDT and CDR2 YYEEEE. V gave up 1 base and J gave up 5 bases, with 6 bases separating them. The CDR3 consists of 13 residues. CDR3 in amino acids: CASSLRATGELFF. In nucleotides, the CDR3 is TGTGCCAGCAGCTTGCGGGCAACCGGGGAGCTGTTTTTT. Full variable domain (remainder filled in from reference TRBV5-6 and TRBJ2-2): DAGVTQSPTHLIKTRGQQVTLRCSPKSGHDTVSWYQQALGQGPQFIFQYYEEEERQRGNFPDRFSGHQFPNYSSELNVNALLLGDSALYLCASSLRATGELFFGEGSRLTVL.

CDR3 loop: CASSIDDLRSSGNTIYF. Written as DNA, the CDR3 is TGTGCCAGTAGTATAGACGATCTGCGGAGCTCTGGAAACACCATATATTTT. The chain carries TRBV19 and TRBJ1-3, with no clear D. This CDR3 comprises 17 residues. Germline-derived CDR1 and CDR2 are LNHDA and SQIVND (reference sequence). The V gene lost 0 bases and the J gene lost 0 bases, with 12 bases spanning the gap.